Listed below are T cell receptor beta chains from one sample, sequenced in a study of blood T cell repertoires in COVID-19. Clones were read by immunoSEQ multiplex PCR, and TCRdb kept only the in-frame ones, dropping some. The profile covers approximately 75,000 clones, with 80% to 85% appearing a single time and 9% to 10% taken by the ten largest. Sequenced: peripheral blood. The source is a woman aged 80 or over with acute or convalescent COVID-19. CDR3s include the opening cysteine and the closing phenylalanine or tryptophan. The order of the fields is V gene, J gene, D gene, CDR3 length, CDR3 DNA, CDR3 protein. D genes are given only for firm matches.

TRBV11-2	TRBJ1-2	TRBD1	15	TGTGCCAGCAGCTTAGCGGGACAGGGGGCGGGAGGCTACACCTTC	CASSLAGQGAGGYTF
TRBV6-5	TRBJ2-7	TRBD1	15	TGTGCCAGCAGTTACGGGGGGACAGGGCTCGACGAGCAGTACTTC	CASSYGGTGLDEQYF
TRBV30	TRBJ2-3	-	14	TGTGCCTGGAGTGCAGTCGGGATTCCCGATACGCAGTATTTT	CAWSAVGIPDTQYF
TRBV19	TRBJ2-1	TRBD2	17	TGTGCCAGTAGTGACCCGGGACTAGCGGGGGGGTACAATGAGCAGTTCTTC	CASSDPGLAGGYNEQFF
TRBV27	TRBJ2-5	TRBD2	15	TGTGCCAGCAGTTTAGCGGGGGGATACAAGAAAACCCAGTACTTC	CASSLAGGYKKTQYF
TRBV20-1	TRBJ1-2	-	10	TGCAGTGCTATAGGACAGAGGGACACCTTC	CSAIGQRDTF
TRBV6-1	TRBJ2-5	TRBD1	14	TGTGCCAGCAGTGATACAGGGGCCGAAGAGACCCAGTACTTC	CASSDTGAEETQYF
TRBV6-5	TRBJ1-3	-	14	TGTGCCAGCAGTTACTCTTCGGAGGGAAACACCATATATTTT	CASSYSSEGNTIYF
TRBV9	TRBJ2-3	TRBD1	16	TGTGCCAGCAGTCTGGTGGGACAGCCCACAGTAGATACGCAGTATTTT	CASSLVGQPTVDTQYF
TRBV27	TRBJ1-1	-	17	TGTGCCAGCAGTTTAGGGGGAGCAGGGGTGGGTTTCGCTGAAGCTTTCTTT	CASSLGGAGVGFAEAFF